This is a list of T cell receptor beta chains from one sample in a study of blood T cell repertoires in COVID-19. The assay was immunoSEQ multiplex PCR, and TCRdb's table has in-frame clones only and misses some. In the table there are 110,000 or so clones, roughly 80% of which are singletons. The sequenced sample consisted of peripheral blood. These receptors were obtained from a woman in her 70s with acute or convalescent COVID-19. CDR3s leave out the opening cysteine and the closing phenylalanine or tryptophan.

J gene: TRBJ2-3; V gene: TRBV5-4; CDR3 protein: ASSHGGAKDTQY
J gene: TRBJ1-5; V gene: TRBV19; CDR3 protein: ASSWQDGQPQH
J gene: TRBJ1-3; V gene: TRBV18; CDR3 protein: ASSPQDRFSGNTIY
J gene: TRBJ1-1; V gene: TRBV5-1; CDR3 protein: ASSPGGQGRNTEAF
J gene: TRBJ1-2; V gene: TRBV12-3/TRBV12-4; CDR3 protein: ASSLSGYYT
J gene: TRBJ2-7; V gene: TRBV28; CDR3 protein: ASTKSRRGVGEQY
J gene: TRBJ1-2; V gene: TRBV9; CDR3 protein: ASRAQQGLYGYT
J gene: TRBJ1-4; V gene: TRBV11-2; CDR3 protein: ASSSGVIATNEKLF
J gene: TRBJ2-5; V gene: TRBV30; CDR3 protein: AWSVRGGKTETQY
J gene: TRBJ2-7; V gene: TRBV6-1; CDR3 protein: ASSGQGAEQY
J gene: TRBJ2-7; V gene: TRBV30; CDR3 protein: AFHDGGSSAYEQY
J gene: TRBJ2-1; V gene: TRBV3-1/TRBV3-2; CDR3 protein: ASSRASGGPGGEQF